This T cell receptor (beta chain) derives from a study of cytomegalovirus exposure and HLA in healthy donors. Libraries were prepared by immunoSEQ multiplex PCR; TCRdb keeps only in-frame clonotypes and omits some of them. Here the sample spans under 350,000 clones, around 85% being singletons. Germline V gene data show CDR1 as MGHRA and CDR2 as YSYEKL. CDR3 size: 13 residues. V dropped 4 bases and J dropped 5 bases, with 11 bases sitting between them. The gene calls are TRBV4-1 and TRBJ1-2; D not resolved. The TCR originated in a woman aged 18-30 years in good health and CMV-seronegative. Sequencing was performed on PBMCs. This CDR3 reads CASSPRTQYGYTF. Here the CDR3 DNA reads TGCGCCAGCAGCCCCCGCACACAATATGGCTACACCTTC.